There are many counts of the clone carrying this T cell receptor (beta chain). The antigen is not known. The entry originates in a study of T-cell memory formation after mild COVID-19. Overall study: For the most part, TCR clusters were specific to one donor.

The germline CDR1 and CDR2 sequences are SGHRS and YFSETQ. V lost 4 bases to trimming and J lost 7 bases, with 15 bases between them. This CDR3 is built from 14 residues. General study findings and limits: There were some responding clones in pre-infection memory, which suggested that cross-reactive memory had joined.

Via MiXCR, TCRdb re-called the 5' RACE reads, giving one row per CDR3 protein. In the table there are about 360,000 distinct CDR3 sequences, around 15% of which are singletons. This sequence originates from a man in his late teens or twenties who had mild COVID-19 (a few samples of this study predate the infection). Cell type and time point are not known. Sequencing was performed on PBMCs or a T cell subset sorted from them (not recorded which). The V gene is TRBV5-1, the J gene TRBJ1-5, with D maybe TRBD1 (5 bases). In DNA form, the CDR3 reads TGCGCCAGCAGCCCCGATCAGGGAAGGCAGCCCCAGCATTTT. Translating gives CASSPDQGRQPQHF.